This T cell receptor beta chain derives from a study of quantifying T cell responses using KT2 cells. Study context: RNA was reverse transcribed with TCR alpha and beta constant-region primers.

The study, taken as a whole, reports: KT2 sequence counts showed saturation when very many KT2 cells were spiked in.

Each cDNA got a UMI-containing oligo ligated at its 3' end. An equimolar mix of RC1.1 and RC1.2 primed the beta chain across TRBC1 and TRBC2. In TCRdb, the UMI-ligation and nested PCR reads were re-called with MiXCR into one record per CDR3 protein. The sample has fewer than 50,000 distinct CDR3 sequences, 15% to 20% seen once. Points on this clonotype: No antigen is known for it.

Germline values: CDR1 SGHKS, CDR2 YYEKEE (reference sequence). The trim removed 3 bases at V and 4 bases at J, leaving 3 bases unmatched. This CDR3 comprises 14 residues. The receptor's source is a human donor. The rearrangement links TRBV5-5 to TRBJ1-1; the match to TRBD1 covers 10 bases. The sample comprised PBMCs spiked with cells of the T cell clone KT2. CDR3 residues: CASSYWTGGTEAFF. The DNA for the CDR3 is TGTGCCAGCAGCTATTGGACAGGGGGCACTGAAGCTTTCTTT.